This is a list of T cell receptor beta chains from one sample in a study of technical replicates of blood from a handful of donors. Clones were sequenced by immunoSEQ multiplex PCR, and TCRdb holds only the in-frame ones, with some missing. The table has about 80,000 clones, around 94% seen once. Sequenced: T cells isolated from PBMCs. These receptor sequences come from a human donor in good health. Both conserved end residues are part of each CDR3. Each record gives: J gene, clone size, V gene, D gene, CDR3 protein, CDR3 DNA. D genes are given only for firm matches. Not every row has a clone size; where given, it reads once, few, many or a size class.

J gene: TRBJ1-4
clone size: NA
V gene: TRBV7-6
D gene: NA
CDR3 protein: CASSPGRSNEKLFF
CDR3 DNA: TGTGCCAGCAGCCCAGGAAGGTCTAATGAAAAACTGTTTTTT

J gene: TRBJ2-2
clone size: NA
V gene: TRBV19
D gene: NA
CDR3 protein: CASLDTSNTGELFF
CDR3 DNA: TGTGCCAGTTTGGACACTTCGAACACCGGGGAGCTGTTTTTT

J gene: TRBJ1-5
clone size: NA
V gene: TRBV7-9
D gene: NA
CDR3 protein: CASSLGGLNQPQHF
CDR3 DNA: TGTGCCAGCAGCTTAGGCGGACTAAATCAGCCCCAGCATTTT

J gene: TRBJ1-4
clone size: NA
V gene: TRBV19
D gene: TRBD1
CDR3 protein: CASSYRDRGREKLFF
CDR3 DNA: TGTGCCAGTAGCTACCGGGACAGGGGTCGGGAAAAACTGTTTTTT

J gene: TRBJ2-7
clone size: NA
V gene: TRBV9
D gene: TRBD2
CDR3 protein: CASSVALAGDYEQYF
CDR3 DNA: TGTGCCAGCAGCGTAGCACTAGCGGGAGACTACGAGCAGTACTTC

J gene: TRBJ2-7
clone size: NA
V gene: TRBV7-9
D gene: NA
CDR3 protein: CASSLALRDYEQYF
CDR3 DNA: TGTGCCAGCAGCTTAGCGCTCAGGGACTACGAGCAGTACTTC

J gene: TRBJ1-1
clone size: NA
V gene: TRBV11-2
D gene: TRBD1
CDR3 protein: CASTLFWDRSSNTEAFF
CDR3 DNA: TGTGCCAGCACCCTATTCTGGGACAGGTCATCGAACACTGAAGCTTTCTTT

J gene: TRBJ2-7
clone size: NA
V gene: TRBV13
D gene: TRBD2
CDR3 protein: CASSFQAGVSYEQYF
CDR3 DNA: TGTGCCAGCAGCTTTCAAGCGGGAGTCTCCTACGAGCAGTACTTC

J gene: TRBJ2-2
clone size: NA
V gene: TRBV10-3
D gene: TRBD2
CDR3 protein: CAISGTSGILTGELFF
CDR3 DNA: TGTGCCATCAGTGGGACTAGCGGGATCCTCACCGGGGAGCTGTTTTTT

J gene: TRBJ2-7
clone size: NA
V gene: TRBV27
D gene: TRBD1
CDR3 protein: CASSLSGQGSYEQYF
CDR3 DNA: TGTGCCAGCAGTTTATCGGGACAGGGATCCTACGAGCAGTACTTC

J gene: TRBJ2-7
clone size: NA
V gene: TRBV2
D gene: NA
CDR3 protein: CASRAGVTGLYEQYF
CDR3 DNA: TGTGCCAGCAGAGCCGGAGTCACAGGGCTTTACGAGCAGTACTTC

J gene: TRBJ2-3
clone size: NA
V gene: TRBV2
D gene: NA
CDR3 protein: CASSGSAGGADTQYF
CDR3 DNA: TGTGCCAGCAGTGGTTCGGCTGGGGGCGCAGATACGCAGTATTTT

J gene: TRBJ2-2
clone size: NA
V gene: TRBV6-1
D gene: NA
CDR3 protein: CVVGSGSGTGELFF
CDR3 DNA: TGTGTCGTCGGTTCAGGGTCGGGTACCGGGGAGCTGTTTTTT

J gene: TRBJ1-3
clone size: NA
V gene: TRBV6-1
D gene: TRBD1
CDR3 protein: CASSENRGPGNTIYF
CDR3 DNA: TGTGCCAGCAGTGAGAACAGGGGGCCTGGAAACACCATATATTTT

J gene: TRBJ1-5
clone size: NA
V gene: TRBV28
D gene: NA
CDR3 protein: CASSLYILARNQPQHF
CDR3 DNA: TGTGCCAGCAGTTTATACATCTTAGCTCGGAATCAGCCCCAGCATTTT

J gene: TRBJ2-1
clone size: few
V gene: TRBV11-3
D gene: NA
CDR3 protein: CASSLDIWVAGMTTDNEQFF
CDR3 DNA: TGTGCCAGCAGCTTAGATATTTGGGTGGCAGGAATGACAACAGACAATGAGCAGTTCTTC

J gene: TRBJ1-2
clone size: NA
V gene: TRBV9
D gene: NA
CDR3 protein: CASSVEQNYGYTF
CDR3 DNA: TGTGCCAGCAGCGTAGAACAGAACTATGGCTACACCTTC

J gene: TRBJ2-5
clone size: NA
V gene: TRBV27
D gene: NA
CDR3 protein: CASSLTSYDGTQYF
CDR3 DNA: TGTGCCAGCAGCCTTACTAGCTACGACGGGACCCAGTACTTC

J gene: TRBJ2-7
clone size: once
V gene: TRBV27
D gene: NA
CDR3 protein: CASSFNGAYEQYF
CDR3 DNA: TGTGCCAGCAGTTTCAACGGGGCCTACGAGCAGTACTTC

J gene: TRBJ2-1
clone size: NA
V gene: TRBV6-5
D gene: NA
CDR3 protein: CASSYRGLHNEQFF
CDR3 DNA: TGTGCCAGCAGTTACAGAGGGTTACACAATGAGCAGTTCTTC

J gene: TRBJ2-1
clone size: NA
V gene: TRBV11-3
D gene: TRBD2
CDR3 protein: CASSTSGSSYNEQFF
CDR3 DNA: TGTGCCAGCAGCACTAGCGGCAGCTCCTACAATGAGCAGTTCTTC

J gene: TRBJ1-5
clone size: NA
V gene: TRBV7-9
D gene: NA
CDR3 protein: CASSSAGGESQPQHF
CDR3 DNA: TGTGCCAGCAGCTCAGCCGGGGGTGAGAGTCAGCCCCAGCATTTT

J gene: TRBJ1-1
clone size: NA
V gene: TRBV7-3
D gene: NA
CDR3 protein: CASSLGGGAITEAFF
CDR3 DNA: TGTGCCAGCAGCTTAGGTGGGGGGGCGATCACTGAAGCTTTCTTT

J gene: TRBJ1-2
clone size: NA
V gene: TRBV5-6
D gene: NA
CDR3 protein: CASSTVQGAGYTF
CDR3 DNA: TGTGCCAGCAGCACCGTACAGGGCGCTGGCTACACCTTC

J gene: TRBJ1-1
clone size: NA
V gene: TRBV29-1
D gene: NA
CDR3 protein: CSVDLGLETEAFF
CDR3 DNA: TGCAGCGTTGATCTGGGCTTAGAGACTGAAGCTTTCTTT

J gene: TRBJ2-1
clone size: NA
V gene: TRBV7-9
D gene: TRBD2
CDR3 protein: CASSLLSSGRHEQFF
CDR3 DNA: TGTGCCAGCAGCTTACTGTCTAGCGGGAGACACGAGCAGTTCTTC

J gene: TRBJ2-3
clone size: NA
V gene: TRBV11-2
D gene: NA
CDR3 protein: CASSRGGLPQDTQYF
CDR3 DNA: TGTGCCAGCAGCCGGGGTGGACTCCCCCAGGATACGCAGTATTTT

J gene: TRBJ1-5
clone size: NA
V gene: TRBV7-8
D gene: NA
CDR3 protein: CASSSLAGGANQPQHF
CDR3 DNA: TGTGCCAGCAGCTCCTTAGCGGGGGGCGCAAATCAGCCCCAGCATTTT

J gene: TRBJ2-1
clone size: NA
V gene: TRBV9
D gene: TRBD2
CDR3 protein: CASSRTGTSSDNEQFF
CDR3 DNA: TGTGCCAGCAGCAGAACCGGGACTAGCAGTGACAATGAGCAGTTCTTC

J gene: TRBJ2-5
clone size: NA
V gene: TRBV7-8
D gene: NA
CDR3 protein: CASSLRGRETQYF
CDR3 DNA: TGTGCCAGCAGCCTCAGGGGACGAGAGACCCAGTACTTC